This TCR beta chain was obtained from a study of identical twins. Germline loops: CDR1 SGHDT, CDR2 YYEEEE. This CDR3 has 15 amino acids. Trimming stripped 2 bases from V and 9 bases from J, with 15 bases between. Unique molecular identifiers were in the cDNA, with template-switch universal primer binding. TCRdb passed the 5' RACE reads through MiXCR, listing each CDR3 protein once. The sample holds 500,000 to 550,000 distinct CDR3 sequences, around 22% seen once. Study-level results: The study reached conclusions through statistical analysis that was cross-sectional, not following the same donors. Abundant beta clonotypes from cord blood bore fewer insertions; memory repertoires lacked this pattern.

Of note for this clonotype: Its antigen remains unknown.

The same data also contributed to another study, on yellow fever vaccine responses in identical twins.

The origin of this receptor is a woman between 18 and 29 years old in good health. The chain employs TRBV5-6 and TRBJ1-6, with a weak D call TRBD1 (6 bases). The sample taken for sequencing was CD4+ T cells sorted from blood. In DNA form, the CDR3 reads TGTGCCAGCAGCTTACGGGGGCTCTTCCCTTCACCCCTCCACTTT. This gives the protein CASSLRGLFPSPLHF.